This TCR beta chain is from a study of response to subunit inactivated influenza vaccine (dated by TCRdb to the late 2010s). About the study as a whole: Deep quantitative T cell receptor repertoire profiling was used in the study to track responses to a trivalent subunit inactivated influenza vaccine.

In its sample, this clonotype was seen many times. Its antigen is currently not known. Base qualities are missing; no much larger clone stands one base away. What the research found in general, with its limitations: The authors suggested that each seasonal influenza vaccination may recruit only a limited number of new T cells.

Libraries were constructed by RT-PCR. For sequencing, an Illumina HiSeq 2500 was employed. The public reads were run again by TCRdb, first through fastp at Q25 and then through MiXCR, and only productive beta chains were kept. CDR3 protein duplicates are merged, each entry listing the most common genes and DNA. The sample profile shows about 540,000 distinct CDR3 sequences; less than 25% of them were found once. The top ten clones comprise about 3% of the sample. The sample was also reused in another study, on T cells expressing NK-cell markers. The second study also describes: TCR beta cDNA libraries were prepared using 5'RACE template switching, which introduced a universal primer site and unique molecular identifiers. In sorted CD3+CD56+NKG2C+, CD3+CD56+NKG2C- and CD3+CD56-NKG2C+ T-cell subsets from 8 or 9 donors, TCR beta-chain repertoires were profiled. Of the eight sequenced donors, seven were found to be HCMV-seropositive and one was found to be HCMV-seronegative. In several experiments an anti-gammadeltaTCR antibody was added to restrict sorting to alphabetaTCR-expressing T cells. In about six donors, the dominant CD3+CD56+NKG2C+ clonotypes were found to rank among the top 10 CD8+ clonotypes and to make up roughly 1.0-7.5% of CD8+ T cells. Those dominant clonotypes were again the most abundant among CD3+CD56-NKG2C+ cells in a handful of donors, at roughly 28.3-65%. It remained unclear whether the expanded NKG2C-expressing T cell clones were specific for HCMV antigens. The eight sequenced donors were randomly selected healthy volunteers, three men and five women. HCMV-specific IgG was detected in serum with a commercial ELISA kit to determine HCMV serostatus. Peripheral blood mononuclear cells were isolated from blood by Ficoll density gradient centrifugation. CD4+ and CD8+ T cells were isolated from PBMC by magnetic immunoseparation with Miltenyi isolation kits. cDNA synthesis was primed from the TCR beta constant segment, followed by two successive PCR amplification steps. Sequencing of the libraries produced 2 x 150 bp reads on Illumina HiSeq 2000/2500, MiSeq or NextSeq. Reads were demultiplexed and grouped by UMI with MIGEC, and clonotypes were assembled and quantified with MiTCR. To remove erroneous sequences, TCR cDNA sequences were retained only when supported by two or more reads. The tcR package was used for downstream repertoire analysis, and clonotypes were matched between fractions using CDR3 nucleotide sequence together with V segment. VDJmatch was used to annotate antigen specificity against VDJdb, with one amino acid substitution in CDR3 allowed.

The sample was CD4+ T cells sorted from PBMCs, taken about 13 days after vaccination. The receptor was isolated from a man aged 50 to 60 who received an inactivated influenza vaccine. Donor details come from another sample of the same person, matched by shared clones.

The CDR3 is CASSSDRANSPLHF. The sequenced DNA: TGCGCCAGCAGCTCGGACAGGGCCAATTCACCCCTCCACTTT. The sequence links TRBV5-1 to TRBJ1-6; 8 junctional bases match TRBD1. The germline V gene sets CDR1 to SGHRS and CDR2 to YFSETQ. For this chain, trimming is 3 bases at the V end and 7 bases at the J end, and the number of junction bases without a gene match is 3. Including the terminal cysteine and phenylalanine, the CDR3 comprises 14 residues. Only the CDR3 part of the read is kept: 42 bases, read in frame from the first base.